This record covers a single T cell receptor (beta chain). Its antigen is still unknown. The data stem from a study of T cells in narcolepsy. Study background: Donors had narcolepsy type 1 or type 2, or were healthy controls.

V was trimmed by 5 bases and J by 5 bases, leaving 10 bases between them. The CDR3 covers 12 residues. Germline lookup yields CDR1 SNHLY and CDR2 FYNNEI. Study-level findings and limits: HCRT-specific and TRIB2-specific autoreactive clonotypes appeared among same-patient CSF and blood CD4+ clonotypes. No autoreactive T cell clone sequences appeared in some memory CD4+ repertoires. Blood of same and different patients, but not healthy controls, reportedly held recurring autoreactive clonotypes.

Data came from immunoSEQ multiplex PCR; TCRdb stores just in-frame clones and leaves some out. This table has tens of thousands of clones, roughly 94% appearing once. Sequencing was performed on CD45RA- memory CD4+ T cells from PBMCs. The genes are TRBV2 and TRBJ2-7; tentative D call: TRBD2 (5 bases). The sequence was obtained from a human donor with narcolepsy. This CDR3 is CASSLDWDEQYF. The CDR3 region has the DNA TGTGCCAGCAGTCTGGACTGGGACGAGCAGTACTTC.